This TCR beta chain was recovered during a study of blood T cell repertoires in COVID-19. A few counts support this clone. Trimming took off 1 base at V and 6 bases at J, with 6 bases between the two ends. The CDR3 is made up of 12 amino acids. The germline CDR1 and CDR2 sequences are PRHDT and FYEKMQ (reference sequence). This table comes from immunoSEQ multiplex PCR, and its TCRdb copy is limited to in-frame clones, with some not included. The sample lists almost 200,000 clones; 79% were seen once. This TCR came from a woman in her thirties or forties with COVID-19, enrolled during active disease. This chain joins TRBV13 and TRBJ1-1, with a tentative D call TRBD1 (6 bases). The material sequenced was peripheral blood. CDR3 residues: CASSLEGAEAFF. CDR3 nucleotides: TGTGCCAGCAGCTTAGAGGGGGCTGAAGCTTTCTTT.